The T cell receptor beta chain under discussion was sequenced for a study of sequential checkpoint blockade in melanoma. Treatment given: randomized to nivolumab then ipilimumab (arm A) or the reverse (arm B). The J segment lost 4 bases and the V segment lost 6 bases, leaving 18 bases of the junction unmatched. The CDR3 covers 16 residues. Germline lookup yields CDR1 SQVTM and CDR2 ANQGSEA. Measured with immunoSEQ multiplex PCR; TCRdb has only the in-frame clones, and not every one. The sample holds 20,000 to 25,000 clones, roughly 80% seen once. The clonotype comes from a human donor with melanoma. This chain connects TRBV29-1 to TRBJ2-7, with TRBD1 matching over 7 bases. Specimen: CD8+ T cells sorted from blood (inferred from file names), collected from a patient given nivolumab and ipilimumab in sequence. CDR3 amino acids: CSVTSHPDRAGYEQYF. CDR3 coding DNA: TGCAGCGTCACGAGCCACCCCGACAGGGCAGGGTACGAGCAGTACTTC.